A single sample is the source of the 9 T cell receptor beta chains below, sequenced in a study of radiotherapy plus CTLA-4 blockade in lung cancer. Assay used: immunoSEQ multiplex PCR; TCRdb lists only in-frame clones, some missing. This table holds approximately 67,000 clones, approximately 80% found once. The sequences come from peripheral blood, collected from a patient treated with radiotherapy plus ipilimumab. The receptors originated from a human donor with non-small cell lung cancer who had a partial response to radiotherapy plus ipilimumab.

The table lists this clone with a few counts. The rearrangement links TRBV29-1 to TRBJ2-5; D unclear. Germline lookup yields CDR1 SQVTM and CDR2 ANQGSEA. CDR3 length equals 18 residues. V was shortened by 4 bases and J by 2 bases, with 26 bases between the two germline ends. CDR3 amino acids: CSVGSVRIETGIQETQYF. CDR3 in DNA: TGCAGCGTTGGTTCTGTCAGGATCGAGACCGGCATACAAGAGACCCAGTACTTC.

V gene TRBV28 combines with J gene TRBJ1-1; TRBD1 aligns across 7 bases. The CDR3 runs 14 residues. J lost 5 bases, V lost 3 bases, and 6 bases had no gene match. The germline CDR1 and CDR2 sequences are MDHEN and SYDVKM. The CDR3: CASSLRGGGTEAFF. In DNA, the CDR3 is TGTGCCAGCAGTTTGAGAGGGGGCGGTACTGAAGCTTTCTTT.

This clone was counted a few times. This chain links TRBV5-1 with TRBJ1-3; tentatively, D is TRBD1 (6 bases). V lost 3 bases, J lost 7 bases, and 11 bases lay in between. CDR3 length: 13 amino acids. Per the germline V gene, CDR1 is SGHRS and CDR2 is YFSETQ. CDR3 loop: CASSSSGGNTIYF. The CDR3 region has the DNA TGCGCCAGCAGCTCTTCGGGGGGCAACACCATATATTTT. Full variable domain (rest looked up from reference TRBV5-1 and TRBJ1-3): KAGVTQTPRYLIKTRGQQVTLSCSPISGHRSVSWYQQTPGQGLQFLFEYFSETQRNKGNFPGRFSGRQFSNSRSEMNVSTLELGDSALYLCASSSSGGNTIYFGEGSWLTVV.

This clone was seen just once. The CDR3 coding sequence is TGTGCCAGCAGCTTGCTAGGGGGACAGATCCGAGAGACCCAGTACTTC. This codes for CASSLLGGQIRETQYF. The chain joins TRBV5-8 to TRBJ2-5, with 7 bases fitting TRBD1. CDR1 and CDR2 from the germline V gene are SGHTS and YDEGEE. The length of the CDR3 is 16 residues. Losses at the gene ends were 1 base for V and 4 bases for J; bases not matched to a gene: 10.

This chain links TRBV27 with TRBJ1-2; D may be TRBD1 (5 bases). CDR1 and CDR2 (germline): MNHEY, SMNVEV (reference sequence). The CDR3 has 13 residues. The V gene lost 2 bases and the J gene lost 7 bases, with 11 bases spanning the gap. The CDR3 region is CASSLGGVGGYTF. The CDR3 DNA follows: TGTGCCAGCAGTTTAGGGGGGGTGGGTGGCTACACCTTC.

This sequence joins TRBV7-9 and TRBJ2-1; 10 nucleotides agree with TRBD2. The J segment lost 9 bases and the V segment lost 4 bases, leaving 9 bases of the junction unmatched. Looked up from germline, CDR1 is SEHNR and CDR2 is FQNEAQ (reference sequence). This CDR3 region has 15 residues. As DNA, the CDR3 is TGTGCCAGCAGCTGGGCCAGCGGGAGGGAGGTTGAGCAGTTCTTC. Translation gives CASSWASGREVEQFF.

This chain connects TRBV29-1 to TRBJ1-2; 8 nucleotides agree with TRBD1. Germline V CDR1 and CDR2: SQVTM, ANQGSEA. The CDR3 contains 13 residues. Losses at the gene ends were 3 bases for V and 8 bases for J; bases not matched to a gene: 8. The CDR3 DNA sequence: TGCAGCGTTGATGGACAGGGAGAATTCGGCTACACCTTC. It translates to CSVDGQGEFGYTF.

Here the CDR3 DNA reads TGTGCCATCAGTCAGGGGCGTACTAATGAAAAACTGTTTTTT. It yields the protein CAISQGRTNEKLFF. V gene TRBV10-3 combines with J gene TRBJ1-4, with a weak D call TRBD1 (6 bases). V was trimmed by 5 bases and J by 2 bases, leaving 9 bases between them. The CDR3 is 14 residues long. Germline V gene lookup returns CDR1 ENHRY and CDR2 SYGVKD.

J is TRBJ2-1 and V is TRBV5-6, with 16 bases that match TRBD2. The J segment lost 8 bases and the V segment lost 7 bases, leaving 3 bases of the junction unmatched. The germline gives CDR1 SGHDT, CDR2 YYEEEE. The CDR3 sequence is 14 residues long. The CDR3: CASRGLAGGYEQFF. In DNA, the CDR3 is TGTGCCAGCCGGGGACTAGCGGGGGGGTATGAGCAGTTCTTC.